This TCR beta chain was profiled in a study of blood T cell repertoires in COVID-19. Repertoires were generated with immunoSEQ multiplex PCR, while TCRdb's copy carries only in-frame clones and drops some. The sample shows some 220,000 clones, around 85% of them seen only once. The Seattle site enrolled patients during active infection and followed them longitudinally. Losses at the gene ends were 5 bases for V and 5 bases for J; bases not matched to a gene: 5. This CDR3 is built from 14 residues. Germline V CDR1 and CDR2: SGHNT, YENEEA. Sequenced input: peripheral blood. V and J are TRBV11-3 and TRBJ1-3; 8 bases map to TRBD1. This TCR was recovered from a woman in her seventies with COVID-19, enrolled during active disease. The CDR3 loop is CASSPRTGRNTIYF. The CDR3 nucleotides are TGTGCCAGCAGCCCCCGGACAGGGAGAAACACCATATATTTT.